A selection of T cell receptor beta chains follows, all from one sample in a study of cytomegalovirus exposure and HLA in healthy donors. Repertoires were generated with immunoSEQ multiplex PCR, while TCRdb's copy carries only in-frame clones and drops some. The repertoire holds 150,000 to 180,000 clones, with 80% to 90% as singletons. The sample was PBMCs. Receptors originate from a man between 18 and 29 years old in good health and CMV-seropositive. CDR3s include the opening cysteine and the closing phenylalanine or tryptophan. Clone size is stated in some rows and not others, as once, few, many or a class when expanded.

clone_size: .; v_call: TRBV28; j_call: TRBJ2-7; cdr3_aa: CASATRSAYEQYF
clone_size: .; v_call: TRBV7-9; j_call: TRBJ2-2; cdr3_aa: CASSSGTAGGPGGRELFF
clone_size: .; v_call: TRBV7-2; j_call: TRBJ2-7; cdr3_aa: CASSLGVSGGSGNEQYF
clone_size: .; v_call: TRBV11-2; j_call: TRBJ1-2; cdr3_aa: CASSLVSAQGYGYTF
clone_size: .; v_call: TRBV5-8; j_call: TRBJ1-5; cdr3_aa: CASSQTRRPNQPQHF
clone_size: once; v_call: TRBV18; j_call: TRBJ1-2; cdr3_aa: CASSPTTGEGYGYTF
clone_size: .; v_call: TRBV7-2; j_call: TRBJ2-1; cdr3_aa: CASFPRIAGVVSQNEQFF
clone_size: .; v_call: TRBV28; j_call: TRBJ2-5; cdr3_aa: CASSRGLAGIQETQYF
clone_size: .; v_call: TRBV5-1; j_call: TRBJ2-5; cdr3_aa: CASSLGSQETQYF
clone_size: .; v_call: TRBV27; j_call: TRBJ2-4; cdr3_aa: CASSSPTGLAKNIQYF
clone_size: .; v_call: TRBV6-1; j_call: TRBJ2-1; cdr3_aa: CASSGEAGAYNEQFF
clone_size: .; v_call: TRBV7-2; j_call: TRBJ2-2; cdr3_aa: CASSAGLAGGPELFF
clone_size: .; v_call: TRBV7-3; j_call: TRBJ2-7; cdr3_aa: CASSSDGLHF
clone_size: medium-sized; v_call: TRBV6-5; j_call: TRBJ2-1; cdr3_aa: CASSRRVSNEQFF
clone_size: .; v_call: TRBV2; j_call: TRBJ2-7; cdr3_aa: CASKRESYEQYF
clone_size: .; v_call: TRBV7-2; j_call: TRBJ1-2; cdr3_aa: CASSGGGGPRRGYTF
clone_size: .; v_call: TRBV30; j_call: TRBJ2-2; cdr3_aa: CAWSVGGGDLNTGELFF
clone_size: .; v_call: TRBV13; j_call: TRBJ2-5; cdr3_aa: CASSPNQETQYF
clone_size: .; v_call: TRBV19; j_call: TRBJ1-3; cdr3_aa: CASTTDRGSGNTIYF
clone_size: .; v_call: TRBV25-1; j_call: TRBJ2-2; cdr3_aa: CASSALQGSAGELFF
clone_size: .; v_call: TRBV25-1; j_call: TRBJ2-1; cdr3_aa: CASSDPRTSGKFGNEQFF
clone_size: .; v_call: TRBV18; j_call: TRBJ1-1; cdr3_aa: CASSGDRKNTEAFF
clone_size: .; v_call: TRBV7-6; j_call: TRBJ2-1; cdr3_aa: CASSLSSQAPGEQFF
clone_size: .; v_call: TRBV4-2; j_call: TRBJ2-7; cdr3_aa: CASSQDSSYEQYF
clone_size: .; v_call: TRBV29-1; j_call: TRBJ2-6; cdr3_aa: CSVDDGTGANVLTF
clone_size: .; v_call: TRBV5-6; j_call: TRBJ1-1; cdr3_aa: CASSGGTAMNTEAFF
clone_size: .; v_call: TRBV4-3; j_call: TRBJ2-1; cdr3_aa: CASSRHHGLAGGNEQFF
clone_size: .; v_call: TRBV25-1; j_call: TRBJ2-7; cdr3_aa: CASSESGTGGREQYF
clone_size: once; v_call: TRBV7-9; j_call: TRBJ1-4; cdr3_aa: CASSFGPGGTNEKLFF
clone_size: .; v_call: TRBV6-5; j_call: TRBJ2-1; cdr3_aa: CATGGVSGSLFF
clone_size: .; v_call: TRBV7-2; j_call: TRBJ1-2; cdr3_aa: CASSLGDKGLYGYTF
clone_size: .; v_call: TRBV6-5; j_call: TRBJ2-7; cdr3_aa: CASSSGGEQYF
clone_size: .; v_call: TRBV25-1; j_call: TRBJ2-5; cdr3_aa: CASSESVSGGPQETQYF
clone_size: .; v_call: TRBV7-2; j_call: TRBJ2-3; cdr3_aa: CASSYWDSLGDTQYF
clone_size: .; v_call: TRBV30; j_call: TRBJ1-3; cdr3_aa: CAWSSGGALGNTIYF
clone_size: .; v_call: TRBV7-7; j_call: TRBJ2-1; cdr3_aa: CASSLERGVSYNEQFF
clone_size: .; v_call: TRBV9; j_call: TRBJ1-1; cdr3_aa: CASSAQTVMNTEAFF
clone_size: .; v_call: TRBV20-1; j_call: TRBJ2-3; cdr3_aa: CSAVPGDTQYF
clone_size: .; v_call: TRBV2; j_call: TRBJ2-1; cdr3_aa: CASRKPGTGGPDEQFF
clone_size: .; v_call: TRBV5-1; j_call: TRBJ1-2; cdr3_aa: CASSLADRPLYGYTF
clone_size: .; v_call: TRBV9; j_call: TRBJ1-2; cdr3_aa: CASSPRTGYTF
clone_size: .; v_call: TRBV9; j_call: TRBJ1-2; cdr3_aa: CASSVEQGRGYTF
clone_size: once; v_call: TRBV5-1; j_call: TRBJ1-1; cdr3_aa: CASSSLGQGVGTEAFF